Reported below is one T cell receptor (beta chain). MiXCR, applied by TCRdb to the 5' RACE reads, yields one record per CDR3 protein. Among tens of thousands of distinct CDR3 sequences listed, around 3.6% were seen once. J lost 8 bases, V lost 4 bases, and 3 bases had no gene match. Germline lookup yields CDR1 LGHDT and CDR2 YNNKEL (reference sequence). CDR3 size: 14 residues. This sample was included in a study of early T cells in non-severe SARS-CoV-2 infection. This receptor was obtained from an adult who was a healthcare worker with PCR-confirmed SARS-CoV-2 infection or an uninfected control (not recorded which). The J gene is TRBJ1-6, the V gene TRBV3-1; TRBD1 matches 9 bases. The specimen was whole blood. The CDR3 region has the DNA TGTGCCAGCAGCCCCCGGACAGGGGATTCACCCCTCCACTTT. Its protein is CASSPRTGDSPLHF. Based on the CDR3 plus reference TRBV3-1 and TRBJ1-6, the full variable domain is DTAVSQTPKYLVTQMGNDKSIKCEQNLGHDTMYWYKQDSKKFLKIMFSYNNKELIINETVPNRFSPKSPDKAHLNLHINSLELGDSAVYFCASSPRTGDSPLHFGNGTRLTVT.